This T cell receptor (beta chain) was found in a study of T cell therapy after organ transplantation (dated by TCRdb to the late 2010s). General notes on the study: Autologous CMV-specific T cells, expanded in vitro for roughly 2 weeks with a peptide pool of 30 HLA class I and II CMV epitopes, were used as therapy products. Each patient got up to 6 T cell doses, given every 2 weeks, and was then monitored for 29 weeks after finishing therapy. Of the roughly 10 patients, eight were classified as clinical responders and two were classified as nonresponders. The median number of CMV-specific T cells given to patients was 1.92 x 10^8, delivered over 2 to 6 intravenous infusions. Short-term post-therapy blood samples were obtained 4 to 8 weeks after therapy was completed. This study was a follow-up analysis of the TRBV repertoire from an open-label phase I trial that tested autologous CMV-specific adoptive T cell therapy in people who had received solid-organ transplants. Of the approximately eleven patients, only seven or eight had long-term post-therapy samples available. The study at large found these results: Assessment of confounders such as concurrent antirejection and antiviral medications was prevented by the small cohort. Reduced sample coverage from poor CD8+ T cell yield may be reflected in the few expansions detected in nonresponders. Before therapy, nonresponders had marked clonal expansions, and after therapy the repertoires of nonresponders changed only minimally. Fold change in CD8 clonality after therapy was inversely correlated with pretherapy clonality, suggesting that less biased repertoires were more receptive to remodeling. Both transferred clonotypes and endogenous clonotypes not detected in the therapy products appeared to be included in post-therapy reconstitution.

Turning to this clone: It has no known antigen specificity. Base qualities are not provided; no much larger clone lies one nucleotide away.

This specimen's time point label, per the study, means: 4-8 weeks after completion of therapy. Solid-organ transplant recipients with drug-resistant/recurrent cytomegalovirus were included as patients. Roughly 10 trial participants were chosen for repertoire analysis on the basis of the availability of post-therapy peripheral blood mononuclear cells. Viable CD3+CD8+CD4- lymphocytes were isolated from PBMCs by sorting on a BD FACSAria III. Genomic DNA was extracted from sorted cells with the Qiagen DNeasy Kit. TRB CDR3 regions were amplified from genomic DNA with the immunoSEQ two-step, bias-controlled multiplex PCR assay. An Illumina NextSeq 500 was used to sequence the CDR3 libraries. Per the original workflow: Initial alignment and bioinformatics, including bias normalization against synthetic CDR3 analogs, were performed with the immunoSEQ Analyzer platform. V, D and J gene annotation followed the IMGT database definitions. For further TRBV analyses, VDJtools version 1.1.10 and the R package tcR version 2.2.1.11 were used with default settings. GLIPH analysis was performed with version 1.0 using default settings. To test for significant clonotype frequency changes in CDR3 sequences with at least 5 reads, a 2-sided binomial test with Benjamini-Hochberg correction (alpha = 0.01) was used. The immuneACCESS repertoire file appears here via TCRdb, limited to in-frame rearrangements. These files lack a portion of the clones; in checked studies, under half of the deficit traces to unresolved V genes, and the cause of the others is not known. That table is the source of V, J and clone size, and D and trimming were worked out from the DNA. The sample table contains 3,500 or so clones; only one count was recorded for around 69% of them. The ten largest clonotypes hold 38% of the sample.

In the germline V gene, CDR1 corresponds to SGHVS and CDR2 to FNYEAQ. At the junction V is shortened by 0 bases and J by 0 bases; bases outside the gene matches: 5. The CDR3 runs 17 residues from the cysteine to the phenylalanine. The sequence is cut down to CDR3 DNA, 51 bases in frame from base 1. Sequencing was performed on CD8+ T cells from blood, taken after autologous CMV-specific T cell therapy. The clonotype was recovered from a human patient who had received a solid organ transplant and had CMV disease. After a transplant, the donor of the graft may account for some T cells. Recombination connected TRBV7-6 to TRBJ2-5; 9 of the junction bases match TRBD1. The nucleotides are TGTGCCAGCAGCTTAGCGGGAGGACAGGGGTACCAAGAGACCCAGTACTTC. It specifies CASSLAGGQGYQETQYF.